One and the same sample provided the 3 T cell receptor beta chains below, sequenced in a study of T cell changes during pregnancy in multiple sclerosis. The table came from immunoSEQ multiplex PCR; TCRdb's copy has only in-frame clones and leaves some out. The repertoire holds 65,000 to 95,000 clones, with about 93% as singletons. Material: peripheral blood, obtained in the second trimester of pregnancy. Receptors were obtained from a female donor in good health, enrolled as a control in a pregnancy study.

The chain recombines TRBV4-1 with TRBJ2-5, with D unclear. This CDR3 is 16 amino acids long. Trimming shortened V by 0 bases and J by 2 bases, and 13 bases separated the two germline ends. Germline assignment: CDR1 MGHRA and CDR2 YSYEKL. CDR3 residues: CASSQDTARVQETQYF. The CDR3, as DNA: TGCGCCAGCAGCCAAGATACGGCCCGGGTGCAAGAGACCCAGTACTTC.

This clone was seen once. J is TRBJ1-2 and V is TRBV27; D remains ambiguous. Germline V gene sequence: CDR1 MNHEY, CDR2 SMNVEV (reference sequence). The CDR3 is 14 amino acids. The V gene lost 5 bases and the J gene lost 0 bases, with 10 bases spanning the gap. As DNA, the CDR3 is TGTGCCAGCAGTCCAGCGGGAACTAACTATGGCTACACCTTC. This translates into CASSPAGTNYGYTF.

This clone occurred once. The chain couples TRBV10-1 to TRBJ1-3, with a weak D call TRBD1 (5 bases). Trimming left V 2 bases short and J 3 bases short, with 14 bases between. Germline loops: CDR1 WNHNN, CDR2 SYGVQD (reference sequence). CDR3 length: 16 amino acids. CDR3 DNA: TGCGCCAGCAGTGAGGCCAGGGATTTCGGTGGAAACACCATATATTTT. It translates to CASSEARDFGGNTIYF.